This TCR beta chain originates from a study of control samples from healthy donors and cancer patients. Assay: immunoSEQ multiplex PCR; the TCRdb copy retains only in-frame clones and omits some. The sample records some 120,000 clones, about 91% being singletons. From germline, CDR1 is SGHKS and CDR2 YYEKEE (reference sequence). This CDR3 has 15 amino acids. Trimming removed 5 bases from V and 3 bases from J, with 15 bases in between. The receptor was derived from a young man in good health. The sample consisted of blood. This chain joins TRBV5-5 and TRBJ2-1; the D gene is possibly TRBD1 (6 bases). Written as DNA, the CDR3 is TGTGCCAGCAGTCGAGCGGACAGTAACTACAATGAGCAGTTCTTC. Its protein is CASSRADSNYNEQFF.